The 20 T cell receptor beta chains in this list originate from one sample, sequenced in a study of T cells in Graves' hyperthyroidism and ophthalmopathy. Template material for amplifying TCR beta CDR3 regions consisted of RNA transcripts. HTBI primers were employed in a first-round RT-PCR of the TCR CDR3. TCRdb re-derived calls from the multiplex PCR reads in MiXCR, one entry per CDR3 protein. The sample includes roughly 800,000 distinct CDR3 sequences, around 38% of them seen just once. The sample taken for sequencing was blood. These TCRs come from a man in his late teens or twenties with Graves' hyperthyroidism.

The chain joins TRBV9 to TRBJ1-1; 12 nucleotides line up with TRBD1. Germline lookup yields CDR1 SGDLS and CDR2 YYNGEE. Trimming cost V 0 bases and J 3 bases; bases outside gene matches: 9. The CDR3 runs 18 residues. CDR3 bases: TGTGCCAGCAGCGTAGAGTCTGGGACAGGGGGCATGGACACTGAAGCTTTCTTT. This gives the protein CASSVESGTGGMDTEAFF.

The genes are TRBV20-1 and TRBJ1-5; D is unclear. The germline V gene encodes CDR1 DFQATT and CDR2 SNEGSKA (reference sequence). The CDR3 extends over 12 amino acids. V lost 1 base and J lost 7, with 8 bases in between. CDR3 DNA sequence: TGCAGTGCTAGAGGCACTAGCCAGCCCCAGCATTTT. It specifies CSARGTSQPQHF.

This rearrangement joins TRBV2 to TRBJ1-5; 9 bases align to TRBD1. Unmatched junction bases numbered 7, after V lost 8 bases and J lost 2 bases. Germline V gives CDR1 SNHLY, CDR2 FYNNEI. The length of the CDR3 is 15 residues. In DNA, the CDR3 is TGTGCCAGCTCCGGTCGGGACAGGGGCAATCAGCCCCAGCATTTT. Protein sequence: CASSGRDRGNQPQHF.

V and J are TRBV5-4 and TRBJ1-3, with TRBD1 matching over 8 bases. Germline V gives CDR1 SGHNT, CDR2 YYREEE (reference sequence). V was pared by 2 bases and J by 4 bases, with 5 bases of the junction left unmatched. There are 15 residues in the CDR3. In DNA, the CDR3 is TGTGCCAGCAGCTTACAGGGGGTATCAGGAAACACCATATATTTT. Translated, it gives CASSLQGVSGNTIYF.

This clonotype was seen only a few times. The V and J genes are TRBV12-3 or TRBV12-4 and TRBJ1-5; 10 nucleotides agree with TRBD1. V trimming: 3 bases; J trimming: 7 bases; junction bases outside the gene matches: 3. The CDR3 is 14 residues long. The CDR3 sequence: CASSLTGGRQPQHF. CDR3 bases: TGTGCCAGCAGTTTGACAGGGGGCCGGCAGCCCCAGCATTTT.

This clonotype was picked up many times. The chain couples TRBV10-3 to TRBJ1-3; perhaps TRBD1 as D (5 bases). The V and J ends lost 3 bases and 3 bases respectively, with 9 bases between them. CDR3 length: 14 residues. Germline V CDR1 and CDR2: ENHRY, SYGVKD. CDR3 nucleotides: TGTGCCATCAGTGACAGGGTCGGTGGAAACACCATATATTTT. This codes for CAISDRVGGNTIYF.

Many counts were recorded for this clonotype. The chain uses TRBV7-9 and TRBJ1-3; D is ambiguous. CDR3 size: 13 residues. V gave up 1 base and J gave up 5 bases, with 6 bases separating them. Looked up from germline, CDR1 is SEHNR and CDR2 is FQNEAQ (reference sequence). For the CDR3, the DNA is TGTGCCAGCAGCTTAGTCCGGCGAAACACCATATATTTT. Translation: CASSLVRRNTIYF.

The V and J genes are TRBV29-1 and TRBJ1-1; no firm D call. Germline V gene lookup returns CDR1 SQVTM and CDR2 ANQGSEA. The CDR3 loop spans 12 amino acids. Trimming removed 8 bases at V and 0 bases at J, with 10 bases between. CDR3 in amino acids: CSLSAVNTEAFF. The CDR3 DNA reads as TGCAGCTTATCGGCAGTGAACACTGAAGCTTTCTTT. Combining the CDR3 with reference TRBV29-1 and TRBJ1-1 gives the whole variable domain SAVISQKPSRDICQRGTSLTIQCQVDSQVTMMFWYRQQPGQSLTLIATANQGSEATYESGFVIDKFPISRPNLTFSTLTVSNMSPEDSSIYLCSLSAVNTEAFFGQGTRLTVV.

V is TRBV6-6 and J is TRBJ2-7; D is undetermined. In germline, CDR1 is MNHNY, CDR2 SVGAGI (reference sequence). The CDR3 totals 12 residues. V was cut by 2 bases and J by 4 bases, with 6 bases left in between. The CDR3 is CASSYGQYEQYF. As DNA, the CDR3 is TGTGCCAGCAGTTACGGGCAGTACGAGCAGTACTTC.

This clonotype was seen ten or more times. This rearrangement joins TRBV7-9 to TRBJ2-7; D might be TRBD1 (5 bases). V was trimmed by 5 bases and J by 0 bases, leaving 14 bases between them. Germline V gene sequence: CDR1 SEHNR, CDR2 FQNEAQ (reference sequence). The CDR3 totals 15 residues. The CDR3 sequence: CASSRGQTSSYEQYF. Here the CDR3 DNA reads TGTGCCAGCAGCCGAGGACAAACGAGCTCCTACGAGCAGTACTTC.

On this clonotype itself: This sequence may be a read error, since a much larger clone differs from it by one base. The chain links TRBV2 to TRBJ2-5; D remains unclear. CDR1 and CDR2 (germline): SNHLY, FYNNEI. The length of the CDR3 is 13 residues. CDR3 in DNA: TGTGCCAGCAGTGAAGTTCGGAAAGAGACCCAGTGCTTC. Protein: CASSEVRKETQCF.

This rearrangement joins TRBV5-1 to TRBJ2-7; 16 nucleotides agree with TRBD2. Germline V gene data show CDR1 as SGHRS and CDR2 as YFSETQ. The CDR3 runs to 14 residues. Germline trimming cut 4 bases from V and 12 bases from J; bases unmatched to any gene: 7. CDR3 loop: CASSPGLAGGVRYF. DNA for the CDR3: TGCGCCAGCAGCCCGGGACTAGCGGGAGGGGTACGGTACTTC.

The sample holds a few counts of this clonotype. The chain joins TRBV29-1 to TRBJ1-1; D ambiguous. The V gene lost 8 bases and the J gene lost 4 bases, with 5 bases spanning the gap. CDR1 SQVTM and CDR2 ANQGSEA come from the germline V gene. There are 9 residues in the CDR3. DNA for the CDR3: TGCAGCTTCGGCACTGAAGCTTTCTTT. Encoded protein: CSFGTEAFF.

This rearrangement joins TRBV13 to TRBJ2-5; 11 nucleotides align to TRBD2. CDR3 length equals 15 residues. The ends lost 3 bases at V and 5 bases at J; junction bases unmatched: 5. The germline gives CDR1 PRHDT, CDR2 FYEKMQ (reference sequence). The CDR3 DNA reads TGTGCCAGCAGCTTTAGCGGGAGGGCCGACGAGACCCAGTACTTC. Its translation is CASSFSGRADETQYF.

The sample holds many counts of this clonotype. The CDR3 region is CASSLGGDEKLFF. CDR3 in DNA: TGTGCCAGCAGCTTAGGGGGGGATGAAAAACTGTTTTTT. The rearrangement joins TRBV7-8 to TRBJ1-4; a possible D gene is TRBD1 (5 bases). Germline values: CDR1 SGHVS, CDR2 FQNEAQ. V was pared by 1 base and J by 6 bases, with 6 bases between. CDR3 size: 13 residues. The full variable domain, completed using reference TRBV7-8 and TRBJ1-4, is GAGVSQSPRYKVAKRGQDVALRCDPISGHVSLFWYQQALGQGPEFLTYFQNEAQLDKSGLPSDRFFAERPEGSVSTLKIQRTQQEDSAVYLCASSLGGDEKLFFGSGTQLSVL.

A remark on this clonotype: This could be a read error, since a much larger clone is one nucleotide away. The J gene is TRBJ1-2, the V gene TRBV7-9, with 7 nucleotides matching TRBD1. Germline CDR1 and CDR2: SEHNR and FQNEAQ (reference sequence). The CDR3 length is 13 residues. The CDR3 region has the DNA TGTGCCAGCAGGAGTGGACAGGTGGGCGGCTGCACCTTC. It encodes CASRSGQVGGCTF.

This rearrangement joins TRBV9 to TRBJ1-6, with D perhaps matching TRBD1 (6 bases). Deletions cut 5 bases from V and 10 bases from J, with 19 bases between. Per the germline V gene, CDR1 is SGDLS and CDR2 is YYNGEE. The length of the CDR3 is 15 residues. CDR3 protein: CASRDQTGTNSPLHF. The CDR3 nucleotides read TGTGCCAGCAGGGACCAGACAGGAACGAACTCACCCCTCCACTTT.

As concerns this clonotype: A read error may explain this, as a much larger clone is one base away. The chain employs TRBV20-1 and TRBJ1-2; tentative D call: TRBD1 (5 bases). Germline values: CDR1 DFQATT, CDR2 SNEGSKA (reference sequence). The CDR3 contains 12 residues. CDR3 residues: CSARGTDYSYTF. The CDR3 DNA sequence: TGCAGTGCTAGGGGGACGGACTATAGCTACACCTTC.

The sample holds a few counts of this clonotype. The rearrangement uses TRBV7-9 and TRBJ2-7; 15 nucleotides line up with TRBD2. The CDR3 length is 18 residues. V dropped 0 bases and J dropped 5; count of bases not matched to a gene: 8. Looked up from germline, CDR1 is SEHNR and CDR2 is FQNEAQ (reference sequence). In DNA form, the CDR3 reads TGTGCCAGCAGCTTAGCTCTCGGACTAGCGGGAGGGAATAACGAGCAGTACTTC. Translation gives CASSLALGLAGGNNEQYF. The full variable domain, with the rest looked up from reference TRBV7-9 and TRBJ2-7, is DTGVSQNPRHKITKRGQNVTFRCDPISEHNRLYWYRQTLGQGPEFLTYFQNEAQLEKSRLLSDRFSAERPKGSFSTLEIQRTEQGDSAMYLCASSLALGLAGGNNEQYFGPGTRLTVT.

V and J are TRBV6-1 and TRBJ2-2, with D perhaps matching TRBD1 (6 bases). The CDR3 sequence is 14 residues long. Germline CDR1 is MNHNS and CDR2 is SASEGT. Trimming stripped 5 bases from V and 3 bases from J, with 10 bases between. In DNA form, the CDR3 reads TGTGCCAGCAGTTCCGGGACACACACCGGGGAGCTGTTTTTT. This codes for CASSSGTHTGELFF.